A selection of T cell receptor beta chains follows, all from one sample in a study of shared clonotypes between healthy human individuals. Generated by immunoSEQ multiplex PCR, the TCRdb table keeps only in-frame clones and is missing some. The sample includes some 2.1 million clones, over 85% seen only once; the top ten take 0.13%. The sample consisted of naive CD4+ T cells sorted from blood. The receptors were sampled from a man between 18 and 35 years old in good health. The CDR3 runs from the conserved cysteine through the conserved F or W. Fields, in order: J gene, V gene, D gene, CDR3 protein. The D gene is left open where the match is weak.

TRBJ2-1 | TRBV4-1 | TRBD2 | CASSPERGPYNEQFF
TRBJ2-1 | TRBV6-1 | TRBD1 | CASSFDRGAYNEQFF
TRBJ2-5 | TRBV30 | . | CAWSFGTPRIQETQYF
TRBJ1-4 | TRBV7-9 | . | CASSLAGQLTNEKLFF
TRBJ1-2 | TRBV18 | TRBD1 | CASSPGQHAYGYTF
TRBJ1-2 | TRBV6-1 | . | CASSAAGAGGYTF
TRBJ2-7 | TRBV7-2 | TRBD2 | CASSPIPVTSGRGHEQYF
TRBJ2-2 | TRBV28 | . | CASSPNPTTGTGELFF
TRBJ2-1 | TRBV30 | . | CAKSFSRGNEQFF
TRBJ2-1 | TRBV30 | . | CAWEGQRSPSWNNEQFF
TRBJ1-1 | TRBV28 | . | CASSLGGTTAFF
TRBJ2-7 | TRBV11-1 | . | CASSLAAGRLTEQYF
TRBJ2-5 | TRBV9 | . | CASSVDLGASETQYF
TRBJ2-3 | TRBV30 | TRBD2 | CAWSRLWTSGETDTQYF
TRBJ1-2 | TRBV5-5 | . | CASSLAPEGGYGYTF
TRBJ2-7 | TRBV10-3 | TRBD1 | CAISESGTEYEQYF
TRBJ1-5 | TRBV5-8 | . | CASSLAVDSYSNQPQHF
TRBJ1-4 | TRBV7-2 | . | CASSPLGGAGAYSKEKLFF
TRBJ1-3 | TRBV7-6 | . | CASSGGSGNTIYF
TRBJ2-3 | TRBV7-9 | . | CASSRQATDTQYF
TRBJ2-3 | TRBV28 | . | CASRRSGLGQYF
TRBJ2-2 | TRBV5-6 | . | CASSLRRSNTGELFF
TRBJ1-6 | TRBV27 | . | CASSFSWAYYLGNSPLHF
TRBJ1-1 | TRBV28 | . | CASSLPRFNEAFF
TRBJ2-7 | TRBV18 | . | CASSQLLVNDEQYF
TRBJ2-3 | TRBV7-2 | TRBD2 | CASSSPSSGSTDTQYF
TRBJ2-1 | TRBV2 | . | CASRQEMYNEQFF
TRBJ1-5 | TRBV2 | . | CASGPLAGQPQHF
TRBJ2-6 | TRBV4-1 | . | CASSQLLSLGANVLTF
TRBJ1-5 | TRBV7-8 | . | CASSLWGEGYSNQPQHF
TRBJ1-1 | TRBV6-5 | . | CASSYSTQGVTEAFF
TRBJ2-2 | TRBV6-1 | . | CASMGQPEVAGELFF
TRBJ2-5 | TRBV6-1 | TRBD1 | CASSGTGGTQYF
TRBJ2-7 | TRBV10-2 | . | CASSEGAWTYPYEQYF
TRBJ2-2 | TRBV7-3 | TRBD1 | CASSSGQGTGELFF
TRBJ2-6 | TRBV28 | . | CASRTPGANVLTF
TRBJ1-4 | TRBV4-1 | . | CASSQVEEKLFF
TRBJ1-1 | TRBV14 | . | CASSRGPLEAFF
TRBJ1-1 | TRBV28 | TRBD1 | CASRSTGTGVQGEAFF
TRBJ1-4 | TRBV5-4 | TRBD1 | CASSRTGTIEEKLFF
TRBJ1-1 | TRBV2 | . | CASSESTFEAFF
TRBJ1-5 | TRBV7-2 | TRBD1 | CASSSDRGGGNQPQHF
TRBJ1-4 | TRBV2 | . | CASSRTANNEKLFF
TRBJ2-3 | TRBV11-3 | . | CASSLGSVRDTQYF
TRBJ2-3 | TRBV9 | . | CASSVVGSPLTDTQYF
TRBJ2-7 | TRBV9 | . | CASSVGHPPSEQYF
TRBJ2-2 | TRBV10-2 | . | CASRAWGTGELFF
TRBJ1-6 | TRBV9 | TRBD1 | CASSLGTGNSPLHF
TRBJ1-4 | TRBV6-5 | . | CASSREQATNEKLFF
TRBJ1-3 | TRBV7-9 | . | CASSLDSVENTIYF
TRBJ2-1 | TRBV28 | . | CASRPSIRASSYNEQFF
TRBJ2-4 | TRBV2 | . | CASSDGGLGDIQYF
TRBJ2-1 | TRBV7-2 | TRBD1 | CASSPSTGRNEQFF
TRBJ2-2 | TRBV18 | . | CASSLIDTGELFF
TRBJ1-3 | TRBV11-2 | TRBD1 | CASSTRGQGAGGNTIYF
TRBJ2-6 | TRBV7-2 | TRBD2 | CASSPTRTSAVSGANVLTF
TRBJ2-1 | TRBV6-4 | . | CASSDSWGEQFF
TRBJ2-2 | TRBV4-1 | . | CASSQEWDTGELFF
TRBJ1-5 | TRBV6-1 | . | CASSEVGVGNQPQHF
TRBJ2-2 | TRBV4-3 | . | CASSQDASSNTGELFF